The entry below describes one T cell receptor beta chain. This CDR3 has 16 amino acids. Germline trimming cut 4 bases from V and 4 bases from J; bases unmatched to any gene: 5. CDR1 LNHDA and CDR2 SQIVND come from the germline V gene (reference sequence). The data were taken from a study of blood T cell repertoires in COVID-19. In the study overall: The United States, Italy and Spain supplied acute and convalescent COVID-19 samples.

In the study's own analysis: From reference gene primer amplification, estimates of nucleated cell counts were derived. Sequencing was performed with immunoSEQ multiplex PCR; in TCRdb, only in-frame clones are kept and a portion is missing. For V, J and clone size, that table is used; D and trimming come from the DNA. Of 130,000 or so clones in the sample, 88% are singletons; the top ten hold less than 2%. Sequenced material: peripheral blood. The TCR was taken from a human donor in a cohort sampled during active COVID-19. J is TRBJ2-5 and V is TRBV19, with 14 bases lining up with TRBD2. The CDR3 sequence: CASSTRLAGGPETQYF. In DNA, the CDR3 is TGTGCCAGTAGTACCCGACTAGCGGGAGGGCCAGAGACCCAGTACTTC.